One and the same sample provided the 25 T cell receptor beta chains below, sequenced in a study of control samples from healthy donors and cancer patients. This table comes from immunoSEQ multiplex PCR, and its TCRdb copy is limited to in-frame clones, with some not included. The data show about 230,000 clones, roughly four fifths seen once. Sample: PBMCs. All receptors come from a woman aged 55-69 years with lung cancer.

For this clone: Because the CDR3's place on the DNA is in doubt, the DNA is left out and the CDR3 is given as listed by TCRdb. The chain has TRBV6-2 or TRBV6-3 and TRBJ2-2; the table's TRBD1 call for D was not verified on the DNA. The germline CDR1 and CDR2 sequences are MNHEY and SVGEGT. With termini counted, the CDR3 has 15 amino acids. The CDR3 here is CASSTSTGWSGELFF.

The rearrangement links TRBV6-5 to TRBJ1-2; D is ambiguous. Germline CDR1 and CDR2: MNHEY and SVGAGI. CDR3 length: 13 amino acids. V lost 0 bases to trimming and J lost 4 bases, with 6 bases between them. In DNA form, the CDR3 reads TGTGCCAGCAGTTACTCCAGGTTCTATGGCTACACCTTC. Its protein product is CASSYSRFYGYTF.

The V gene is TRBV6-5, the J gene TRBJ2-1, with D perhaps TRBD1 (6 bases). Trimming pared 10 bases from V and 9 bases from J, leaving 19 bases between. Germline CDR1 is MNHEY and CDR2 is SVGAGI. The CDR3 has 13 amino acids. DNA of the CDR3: TGTGCCACAGTCGAATTGGGGACACGTGAGCAGTTCTTC. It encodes CATVELGTREQFF.

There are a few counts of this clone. CDR3 nucleotide sequence: TGTGCCAGCAGCGACGGGACTAGCGGGCCCACAGATACGCAGTATTTT. It translates to CASSDGTSGPTDTQYF. V and J are TRBV7-2 and TRBJ2-3; TRBD2 aligns across 12 bases. V was pared by 5 bases and J by 2 bases, with 5 bases of the junction left unmatched. The CDR3 consists of 16 residues. CDR1 and CDR2 (germline): SGHTA, FQGNSA.

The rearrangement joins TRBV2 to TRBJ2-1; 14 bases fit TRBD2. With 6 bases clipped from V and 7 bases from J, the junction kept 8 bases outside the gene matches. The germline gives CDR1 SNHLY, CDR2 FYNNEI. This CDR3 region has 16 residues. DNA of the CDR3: TGTGCCAGCAGGCGGCGGACTAGCGGGGGGATGAATGAGCAGTTCTTC. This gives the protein CASRRRTSGGMNEQFF.

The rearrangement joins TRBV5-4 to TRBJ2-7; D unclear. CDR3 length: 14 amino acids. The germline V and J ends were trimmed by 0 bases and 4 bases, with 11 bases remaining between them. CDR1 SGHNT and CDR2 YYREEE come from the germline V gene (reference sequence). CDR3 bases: TGTGCCAGCAGCTTGGGGGCAAGTGAATACGAGCAGTACTTC. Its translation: CASSLGASEYEQYF.

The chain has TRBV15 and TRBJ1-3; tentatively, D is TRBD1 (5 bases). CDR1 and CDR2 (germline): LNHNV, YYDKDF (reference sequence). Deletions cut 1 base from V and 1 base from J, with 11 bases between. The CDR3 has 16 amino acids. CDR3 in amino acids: CATSRGGTVSGNTIYF. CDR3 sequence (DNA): TGTGCCACCAGCAGAGGGGGGACGGTTTCTGGAAACACCATATATTTT.

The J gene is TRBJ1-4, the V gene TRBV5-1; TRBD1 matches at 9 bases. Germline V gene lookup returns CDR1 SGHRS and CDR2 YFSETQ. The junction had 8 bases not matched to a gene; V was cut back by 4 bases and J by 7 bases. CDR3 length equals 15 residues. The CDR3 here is CASSLGTGSGEKLFF. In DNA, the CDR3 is TGCGCCAGCAGCCTGGGGACAGGGTCCGGTGAAAAACTGTTTTTT.

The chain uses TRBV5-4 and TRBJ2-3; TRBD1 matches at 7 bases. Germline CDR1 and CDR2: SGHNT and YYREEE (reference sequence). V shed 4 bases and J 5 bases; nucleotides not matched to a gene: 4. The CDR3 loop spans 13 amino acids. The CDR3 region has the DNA TGTGCCAGCAGCCGAACAGGGGAAGATACGCAGTATTTT. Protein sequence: CASSRTGEDTQYF.

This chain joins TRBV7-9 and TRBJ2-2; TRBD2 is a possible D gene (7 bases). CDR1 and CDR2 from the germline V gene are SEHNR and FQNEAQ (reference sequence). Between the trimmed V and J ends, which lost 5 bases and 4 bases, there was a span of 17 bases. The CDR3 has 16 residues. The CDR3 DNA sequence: TGTGCCAGCAGCCCCTTAGGGGGGGGAACCACCGGGGAGCTGTTTTTT. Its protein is CASSPLGGGTTGELFF. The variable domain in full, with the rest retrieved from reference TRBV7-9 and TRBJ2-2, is DTGVSQNPRHKITKRGQNVTFRCDPISEHNRLYWYRQTLGQGPEFLTYFQNEAQLEKSRLLSDRFSAERPKGSFSTLEIQRTEQGDSAMYLCASSPLGGGTTGELFFGEGSRLTVL.

The CDR3 is CASSLKGQGPGELFF. The CDR3 DNA is TGTGCCAGCAGCTTGAAAGGACAGGGTCCCGGGGAGCTGTTTTTT. This chain connects TRBV5-6 to TRBJ2-2; 8 bases match TRBD1. From germline, CDR1 is SGHDT and CDR2 YYEEEE. J lost 6 bases, V lost 1 base, and 5 bases had no gene match. This CDR3 spans 15 amino acids. Supplemented by reference TRBV5-6 and TRBJ2-2, the full variable domain reads DAGVTQSPTHLIKTRGQQVTLRCSPKSGHDTVSWYQQALGQGPQFIFQYYEEEERQRGNFPDRFSGHQFPNYSSELNVNALLLGDSALYLCASSLKGQGPGELFFGEGSRLTVL.

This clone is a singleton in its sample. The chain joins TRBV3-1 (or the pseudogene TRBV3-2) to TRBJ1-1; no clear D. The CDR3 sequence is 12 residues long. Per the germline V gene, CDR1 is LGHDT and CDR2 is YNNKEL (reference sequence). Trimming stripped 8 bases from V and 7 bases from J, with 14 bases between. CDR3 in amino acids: CASLGINDEAFF. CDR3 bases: TGTGCCAGCCTGGGGATAAATGATGAAGCTTTCTTT.

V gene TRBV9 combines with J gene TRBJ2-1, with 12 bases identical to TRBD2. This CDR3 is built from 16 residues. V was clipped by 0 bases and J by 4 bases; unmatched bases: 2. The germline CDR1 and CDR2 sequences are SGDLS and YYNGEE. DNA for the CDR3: TGTGCCAGCAGCGTAGAAGGACTAGCGGGGTACAATGAGCAGTTCTTC. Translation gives CASSVEGLAGYNEQFF.

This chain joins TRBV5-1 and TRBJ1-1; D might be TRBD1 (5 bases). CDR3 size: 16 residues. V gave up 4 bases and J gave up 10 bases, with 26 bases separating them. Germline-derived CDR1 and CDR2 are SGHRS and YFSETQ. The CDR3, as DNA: TGCGCCAGCAGCCTCAGCTCAGGGCGGGAAGCGGGGCGAGCTTTCTTT. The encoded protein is CASSLSSGREAGRAFF. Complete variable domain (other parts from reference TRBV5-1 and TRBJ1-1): KAGVTQTPRYLIKTRGQQVTLSCSPISGHRSVSWYQQTPGQGLQFLFEYFSETQRNKGNFPGRFSGRQFSNSRSEMNVSTLELGDSALYLCASSLSSGREAGRAFFGQGTRLTVV.

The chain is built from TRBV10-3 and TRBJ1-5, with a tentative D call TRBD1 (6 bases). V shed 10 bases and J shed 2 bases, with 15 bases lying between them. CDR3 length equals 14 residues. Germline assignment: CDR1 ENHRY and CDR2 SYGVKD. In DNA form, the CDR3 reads TGTGCCAGATTAGGACAGCGGGGCAATCAGCCCCAGCATTTT. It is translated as CARLGQRGNQPQHF.

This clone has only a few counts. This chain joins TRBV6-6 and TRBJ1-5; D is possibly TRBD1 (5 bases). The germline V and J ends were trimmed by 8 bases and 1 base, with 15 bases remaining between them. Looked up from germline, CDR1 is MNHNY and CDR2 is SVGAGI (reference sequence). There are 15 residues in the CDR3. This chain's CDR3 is CASEHFQGSNQPQHF. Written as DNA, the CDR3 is TGTGCCAGCGAGCATTTCCAGGGAAGCAATCAGCCCCAGCATTTT.

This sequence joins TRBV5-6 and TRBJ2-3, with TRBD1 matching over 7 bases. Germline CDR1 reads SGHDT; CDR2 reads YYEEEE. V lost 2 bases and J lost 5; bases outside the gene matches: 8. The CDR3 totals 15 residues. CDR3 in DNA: TGTGCCAGCAGCTTCGGCAGGGGGTATGGAGATACGCAGTATTTT. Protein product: CASSFGRGYGDTQYF. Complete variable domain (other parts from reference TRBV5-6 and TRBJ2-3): DAGVTQSPTHLIKTRGQQVTLRCSPKSGHDTVSWYQQALGQGPQFIFQYYEEEERQRGNFPDRFSGHQFPNYSSELNVNALLLGDSALYLCASSFGRGYGDTQYFGPGTRLTVL.

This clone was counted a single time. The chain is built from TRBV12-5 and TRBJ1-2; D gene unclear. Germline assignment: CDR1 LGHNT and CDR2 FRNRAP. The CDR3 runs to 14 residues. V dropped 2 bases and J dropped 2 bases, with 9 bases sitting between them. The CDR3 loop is CASGLSDPNYGYTF. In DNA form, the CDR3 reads TGTGCTAGTGGTTTGTCGGACCCCAACTATGGCTACACCTTC.

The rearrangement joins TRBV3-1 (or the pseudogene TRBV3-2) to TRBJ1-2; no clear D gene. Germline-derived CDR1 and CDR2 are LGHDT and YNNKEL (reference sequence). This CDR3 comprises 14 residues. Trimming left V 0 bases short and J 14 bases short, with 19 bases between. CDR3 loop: CASSQDYKWTAQTF. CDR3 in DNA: TGTGCCAGCAGCCAAGATTACAAGTGGACCGCACAGACCTTC.

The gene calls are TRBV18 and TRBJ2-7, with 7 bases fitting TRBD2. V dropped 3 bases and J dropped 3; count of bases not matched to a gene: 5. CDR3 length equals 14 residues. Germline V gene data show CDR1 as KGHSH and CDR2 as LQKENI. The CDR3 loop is CASSPPSGVYEQYF. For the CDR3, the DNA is TGTGCCAGCTCACCTCCCAGCGGGGTCTACGAGCAGTACTTC.

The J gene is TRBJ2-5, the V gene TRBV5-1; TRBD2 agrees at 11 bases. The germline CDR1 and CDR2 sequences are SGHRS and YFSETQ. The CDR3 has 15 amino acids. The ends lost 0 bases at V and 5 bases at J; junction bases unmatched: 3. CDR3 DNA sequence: TGCGCCAGCAGCTTGGTGCCTAGCGGGGGGGAGACCCAGTACTTC. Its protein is CASSLVPSGGETQYF. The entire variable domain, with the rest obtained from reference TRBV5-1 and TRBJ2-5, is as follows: KAGVTQTPRYLIKTRGQQVTLSCSPISGHRSVSWYQQTPGQGLQFLFEYFSETQRNKGNFPGRFSGRQFSNSRSEMNVSTLELGDSALYLCASSLVPSGGETQYFGPGTRLLVL.

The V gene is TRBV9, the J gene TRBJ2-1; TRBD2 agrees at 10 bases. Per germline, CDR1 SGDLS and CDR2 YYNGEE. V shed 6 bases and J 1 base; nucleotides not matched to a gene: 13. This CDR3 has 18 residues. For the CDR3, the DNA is TGTGCCAGCAATTCGGGACCGGGACTAGCGAGTTCCTACAATGAGCAGTTCTTC. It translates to CASNSGPGLASSYNEQFF.

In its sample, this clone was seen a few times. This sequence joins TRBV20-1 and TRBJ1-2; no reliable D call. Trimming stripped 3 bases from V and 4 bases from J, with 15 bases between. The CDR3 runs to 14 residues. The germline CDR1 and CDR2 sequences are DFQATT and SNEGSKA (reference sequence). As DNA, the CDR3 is TGCAGTGCTAGTGAACCATTTCTCCGCTATGGCTACACCTTC. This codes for CSASEPFLRYGYTF.

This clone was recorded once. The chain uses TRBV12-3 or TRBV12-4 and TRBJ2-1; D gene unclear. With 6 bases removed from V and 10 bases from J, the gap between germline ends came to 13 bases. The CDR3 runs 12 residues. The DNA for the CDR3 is TGTGCCAGCAGCCTCGTCATTCAGGAGCAGTTCTTC. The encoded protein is CASSLVIQEQFF.

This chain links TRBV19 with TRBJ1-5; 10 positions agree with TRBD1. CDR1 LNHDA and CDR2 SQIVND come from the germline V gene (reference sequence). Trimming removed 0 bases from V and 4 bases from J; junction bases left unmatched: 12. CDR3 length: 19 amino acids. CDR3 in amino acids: CASSIDLWAGQGTNQPQHF. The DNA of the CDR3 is TGTGCCAGTAGTATAGATCTCTGGGCGGGACAGGGGACTAATCAGCCCCAGCATTTT.